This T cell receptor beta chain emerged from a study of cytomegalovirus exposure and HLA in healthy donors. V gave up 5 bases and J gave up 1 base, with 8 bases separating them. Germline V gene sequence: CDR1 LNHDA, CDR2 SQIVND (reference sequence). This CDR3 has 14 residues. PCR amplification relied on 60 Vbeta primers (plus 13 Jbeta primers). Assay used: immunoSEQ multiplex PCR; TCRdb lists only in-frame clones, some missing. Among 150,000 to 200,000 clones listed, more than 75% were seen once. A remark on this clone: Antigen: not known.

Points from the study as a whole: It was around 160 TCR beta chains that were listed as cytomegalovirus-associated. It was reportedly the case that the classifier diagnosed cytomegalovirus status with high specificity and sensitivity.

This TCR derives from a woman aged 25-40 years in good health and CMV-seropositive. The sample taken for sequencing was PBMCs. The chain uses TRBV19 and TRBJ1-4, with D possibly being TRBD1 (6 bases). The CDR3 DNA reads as TGTGCCAGTAGTTTCAGGGGAACTAATGAAAAACTGTTTTTT. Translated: CASSFRGTNEKLFF.